Listed below are T cell receptor beta chains from one sample, sequenced in a study of T cells in Graves' hyperthyroidism and ophthalmopathy. TCRdb redid the calling of the multiplex PCR reads with MiXCR, one entry per CDR3 protein. The table has 300,000 to 450,000 distinct CDR3 sequences, 14% seen once. Sequencing input: blood. The receptors shown here come from a woman aged 55-70 years with Graves' hyperthyroidism. Each CDR3 is given without its conserved first and last residue. D genes are given only for firm matches.

j_call d_call v_call cdr3_aa
TRBJ2-1 NA TRBV12-3/TRBV12-4 ASKMPATEQF
TRBJ1-5 NA TRBV19 ASSISEYSNQPQH
TRBJ1-1 NA TRBV20-1 SAQGQGETEAF
TRBJ2-7 NA TRBV5-6 ASSPEDSEIYEQY
TRBJ2-3 NA TRBV29-1 SVDAQSTDTQY
TRBJ2-7 NA TRBV20-1 SARDGTREQY
TRBJ2-7 TRBD1 TRBV27 ASSLGQGPYEQY
TRBJ1-2 NA TRBV6-1 ASSRQLSYT
TRBJ2-3 TRBD2 TRBV7-3 ASSLTLTSGSTDTQY
TRBJ2-1 TRBD2 TRBV2 ASSDVAGGDYSEQF
TRBJ1-1 TRBD1 TRBV12-3/TRBV12-4 ASKGQGMNTEAF
TRBJ1-5 TRBD1 TRBV20-1 SAPTGVGNQPQH
TRBJ2-2 NA TRBV29-1 SVAGVNTGELF
TRBJ1-5 NA TRBV7-9 ASSLDSSGQPQH
TRBJ1-4 NA TRBV4-1 ASSSQYNEKLF
TRBJ2-3 TRBD2 TRBV12-5 ASGPRGAGNTDTQY
TRBJ2-5 TRBD1 TRBV6-1 ASRFRRGPEETQY
TRBJ2-5 TRBD1 TRBV7-8 ASSLHLSLTTGDNQETQY
TRBJ2-1 TRBD1 TRBV14 ASSPLGTGNLGEQF
TRBJ2-7 NA TRBV7-3 ASSLATGPRYEQY
TRBJ1-6 NA TRBV6-1 ASSEIKDVAYNSPLH
TRBJ1-4 NA TRBV12-3/TRBV12-4 ASSPQGSVEEKLF
TRBJ2-1 NA TRBV19 ASRVADSRGYNEQF
TRBJ2-1 NA TRBV10-3 ASSGDSGSNEQF
TRBJ2-1 TRBD2 TRBV12-3/TRBV12-4 ASSTGTSFYNEQF
TRBJ2-7 NA TRBV10-3 AISEISYEQY